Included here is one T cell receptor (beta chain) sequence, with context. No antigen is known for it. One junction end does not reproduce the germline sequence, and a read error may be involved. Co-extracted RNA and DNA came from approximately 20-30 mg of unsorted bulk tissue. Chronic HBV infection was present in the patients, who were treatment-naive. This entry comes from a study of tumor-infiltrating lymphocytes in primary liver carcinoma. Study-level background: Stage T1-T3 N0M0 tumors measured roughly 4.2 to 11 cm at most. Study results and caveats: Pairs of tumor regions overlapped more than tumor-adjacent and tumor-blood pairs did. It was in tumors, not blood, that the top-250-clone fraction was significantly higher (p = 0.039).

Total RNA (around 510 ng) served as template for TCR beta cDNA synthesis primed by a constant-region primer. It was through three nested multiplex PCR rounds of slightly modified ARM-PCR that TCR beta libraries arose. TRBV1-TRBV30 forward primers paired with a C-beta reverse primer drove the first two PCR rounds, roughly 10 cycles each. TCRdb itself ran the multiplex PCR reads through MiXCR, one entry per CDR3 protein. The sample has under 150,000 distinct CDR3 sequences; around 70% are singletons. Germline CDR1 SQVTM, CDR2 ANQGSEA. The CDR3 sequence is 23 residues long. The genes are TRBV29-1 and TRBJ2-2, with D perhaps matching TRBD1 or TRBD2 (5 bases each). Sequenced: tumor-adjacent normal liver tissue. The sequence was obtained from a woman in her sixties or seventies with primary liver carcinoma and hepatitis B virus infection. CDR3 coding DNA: TGCAGCATTGAACCCGGAGGCAGGGTAGGACTCACTCCTCAAAACCCGAACGCCGGGGAGCTGTTTTTT. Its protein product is CSIEPGGRVGLTPQNPNAGELFF.